These T cell receptor beta chains were read from a single sample in a study of cytomegalovirus exposure and HLA in healthy donors. Repertoires were generated with immunoSEQ multiplex PCR, while TCRdb's copy carries only in-frame clones and drops some. In the table there are about 140,000 clones, roughly four fifths of which are singletons. Sequences were obtained from PBMCs. Receptors were obtained from a woman aged 25 to 39 in good health and CMV-seronegative. The CDR3 runs from the conserved cysteine through the conserved F or W. The D gene is left open where the match is weak. A row's size may be missing; if present it is once, few, many or a size class.

j_call	v_call	cdr3_length	d_call	clone_size	cdr3_aa	cdr3_nt
TRBJ1-6	TRBV11-2	14	.	.	CASSSSGYNSPLHF	.
TRBJ2-1	TRBV19	16	TRBD2	.	CASSVLAGGFPNEQFF	TGTGCCAGTAGCGTACTAGCGGGGGGGTTCCCCAATGAGCAGTTCTTC
TRBJ2-2	TRBV5-1	15	TRBD1	.	CASMQGAHETGELFF	TGCGCCAGCATGCAGGGGGCTCATGAGACCGGGGAGCTGTTTTTT
TRBJ1-3	TRBV9	19	TRBD1	.	CASSGQGRDRGGSGNTIYF	TGTGCCAGCAGCGGCCAAGGTCGGGACAGGGGAGGCTCTGGAAACACCATATATTTT
TRBJ1-1	TRBV5-1	19	TRBD1	.	CASSFPLGTGEQIKTEAFF	TGCGCCAGCAGCTTTCCCCTCGGGACAGGGGAACAAATCAAGACTGAAGCTTTCTTT
TRBJ1-2	TRBV9	14	.	.	CASSVSPGNYGYTF	TGTGCCAGCAGCGTTTCCCCGGGGAACTATGGCTACACCTTC
TRBJ2-3	TRBV5-1	13	TRBD2	.	CASRGGSTDTQYF	TGCGCCAGCAGGGGGGGGAGCACAGATACGCAGTATTTT
TRBJ1-5	TRBV2	13	.	.	CASSTSGIQPQHF	TGTGCCAGCAGTACCTCAGGAATTCAGCCCCAGCATTTT
TRBJ2-1	TRBV20-1	11	.	.	CSATESFEQFF	TGCAGTGCTACCGAGTCATTCGAGCAGTTCTTC
TRBJ2-3	TRBV4-3	15	.	.	CASSQAGIQPDTQYF	TGCGCCAGCAGCCAAGCAGGGATCCAGCCAGATACGCAGTATTTT
TRBJ2-7	TRBV6-5	13	.	.	CASSYLGRAEQYF	TGTGCCAGCAGTTACCTCGGCAGGGCCGAGCAGTACTTC
TRBJ2-5	TRBV4-1	14	.	.	CASSLEGGLETQYF	TGCGCCAGCAGCCTGGAGGGGGGGCTGGAGACCCAGTACTTC
TRBJ2-1	TRBV4-3	17	TRBD2	.	CASSQDIGLAGGDEQFF	TGCGCCAGCAGCCAAGATATTGGACTAGCGGGGGGAGATGAGCAGTTCTTC
TRBJ2-3	TRBV6-5	14	TRBD2	.	CATGTRARGDTQYF	TGTGCCACCGGGACTAGAGCTCGCGGAGATACGCAGTATTTT
TRBJ2-7	TRBV29-1	13	TRBD1	.	CSVTGTGFSEQYF	TGCAGCGTAACCGGGACAGGGTTCTCCGAGCAGTACTTC
TRBJ2-7	TRBV2	14	TRBD2	.	CASSPSGLAHEQYF	TGTGCCAGCTCTCCTTCGGGACTAGCCCACGAGCAGTACTTC
TRBJ1-6	TRBV5-4	17	TRBD1	.	CASSLGAPGGIGSPLHF	TGTGCCAGCAGCTTGGGTGCGCCAGGGGGGATCGGGTCACCCCTCCACTTT
TRBJ2-5	TRBV5-6	14	.	.	CASSSTQMWETQYF	TGTGCCAGCAGCTCGACTCAAATGTGGGAGACCCAGTACTTC
TRBJ2-1	TRBV27	15	TRBD2	once	CASSPPPSGADEQFF	TGTGCCAGCAGCCCCCCGCCGAGCGGGGCGGATGAGCAGTTCTTC
TRBJ2-7	TRBV4-2	16	TRBD2	few	CASSQELGGGAYEQYF	TGTGCCAGCAGCCAAGAGCTTGGCGGGGGGGCCTACGAGCAGTACTTC